The 23 T cell receptor beta chains below come from one sample, sequenced in a study of regulatory T cells in long-lasting Graves disease (dated by TCRdb to about 2021). Libraries came from multiplex PCR. TCRdb names Illumina HiSeq 4000 as the instrument used. iRepertoire HTBI primers and Arm-PCR amplification of CDR3 regions were used to construct TCR beta libraries. TCRdb took the public reads, trimmed them with fastp at Q25, ran MiXCR for clone calling and kept in-frame beta chains. Rows with a matching CDR3 protein are joined into one entry that keeps the most common DNA and genes. Recorded for this sample are approximately 360,000 distinct CDR3 sequences; roughly 20% of them occurred a single time. The ten largest clones take up 28% of the sample. The time point label corresponds to: persistent/refractory GD, antithyroid drugs over 5 years with positive TRAb. For both TCR sequencing and RNA sequencing, RNA was extracted from PBMCs using TRIzol.

The starting material was peripheral blood mononuclear cells (PBMCs), obtained when the disease was refractory, from a patient treated with antithyroid drugs. The receptors here all came from a woman aged 40 to 50 with Graves disease. Donor details come from another sample of the same person, matched by shared clones.

This clonotype was seen more than once but under ten times. The V gene is TRBV27, the J gene TRBJ2-6; possibly TRBD1 for D (7 bases). Germline V lookup: CDR1 MNHEY, CDR2 SMNVEV (reference sequence). This CDR3 has 16 amino acids. Trimming pared 5 bases from V and 2 bases from J, leaving 13 bases between. In nucleotides, the CDR3 is TGTGCCAGCAGTCGCGGAGGGGGCGCTGGGGCCAACGTCCTGACTTTC. Its protein product is CASSRGGGAGANVLTF.

This rearrangement joins TRBV3-1 to TRBJ1-3, with D perhaps matching TRBD1 (6 bases). With 1 base removed from V and 0 bases from J, the gap between germline ends came to 16 bases. The CDR3 is made up of 18 amino acids. Germline V gives CDR1 LGHDT, CDR2 YNNKEL (reference sequence). This CDR3 is CASSQGRKDSISGNTIYF. CDR3 coding DNA: TGTGCCAGCAGCCAAGGAAGGAAGGACAGCATCTCTGGAAACACCATATATTTT.

Many counts were recorded for this clonotype. CDR3 nucleotides: TGTGCCAGCACAAGCCTCCGGGACTCTACAAACATTCAGTACTTC. It encodes CASTSLRDSTNIQYF. V gene TRBV28 combines with J gene TRBJ2-4; tentative D call: TRBD2 (6 bases). CDR1 is MDHEN, CDR2 SYDVKM, per germline. The CDR3 spans 15 residues. Trimming removed 7 bases from V and 6 bases from J, with 19 bases in between.

This clonotype has a handful of counts. The CDR3 is CASTPALGRARTEAFF. CDR3 nucleotides: TGTGCCAGTACCCCCGCTTTGGGGCGGGCGCGGACTGAAGCTTTCTTT. V and J are TRBV19 and TRBJ1-1; possibly TRBD1 for D (5 bases). CDR3 length: 16 amino acids. Germline V gene lookup returns CDR1 LNHDA and CDR2 SQIVND (reference sequence). V lost 7 bases and J lost 5, with 23 bases in between.

The V and J genes are TRBV7-9 and TRBJ2-7, with TRBD1 identical over 8 bases. Germline V CDR1 and CDR2: SEHNR, FQNEAQ (reference sequence). The J segment lost 12 bases and the V segment lost 7 bases, leaving 8 bases of the junction unmatched. CDR3 size: 11 residues. The chain's CDR3 is CASTGQGIPYF. CDR3 sequence (DNA): TGTGCCAGCACCGGACAGGGCATTCCGTACTTC.

This clonotype was seen ten or more times. V is TRBV28 and J is TRBJ2-7; the match to TRBD2 covers 12 bases. The CDR3 sequence is 17 residues long. In germline, CDR1 is MDHEN, CDR2 SYDVKM. V dropped 5 bases and J dropped 5; count of bases not matched to a gene: 13. In DNA form, the CDR3 reads TGTGCCAGCAGTCCACCCGTAGGACTAGCGGGAACTCACGAGCAGTACTTC. Amino acid sequence: CASSPPVGLAGTHEQYF.

This clonotype was observed at least ten times. The chain has TRBV7-6 and TRBJ2-2; possible D gene TRBD1, 5 bases. Looked up from germline, CDR1 is SGHVS and CDR2 is FNYEAQ. V gave up 8 bases and J gave up 5 bases, with 12 bases separating them. This CDR3 has 13 residues. The CDR3 DNA sequence: TGTGCCAGCGGACAATTCGTGACCGGGGAGCTGTTTTTT. Protein product: CASGQFVTGELFF.

Points on this clonotype: A much larger clone lies a single base off, so this may be a read error. This sequence joins TRBV12-3 or TRBV12-4 and TRBJ2-5, with 11 bases matching TRBD2. The DNA end lines up better with TRBJ2-1; the J call may be wrong. CDR3 length equals 17 residues. The CDR3 here is CASSKRVLAGDSDKQFF. As DNA, the CDR3 is TGTGCCAGCAGTAAAAGGGTACTAGCGGGAGATTCGGATAAGCAGTTCTTC.

This clonotype turned up a few times. The rearrangement uses TRBV9 and TRBJ2-5, with 8 bases fitting TRBD2. The J segment lost 2 bases and the V segment lost 2 bases, leaving 17 bases of the junction unmatched. The CDR3 is made up of 19 amino acids. CDR1 and CDR2 (germline): SGDLS, YYNGEE. The CDR3 protein is CASSVRGGGLAGIQETQYF. DNA of the CDR3: TGTGCCAGCAGCGTGAGGGGAGGGGGGTTAGCGGGGATTCAAGAGACCCAGTACTTC.

This clonotype appeared a few times. The chain carries TRBV7-9 and TRBJ2-5; 8 bases are a match to TRBD2. Germline loops: CDR1 SEHNR, CDR2 FQNEAQ (reference sequence). The length of the CDR3 is 15 residues. J gave up 4 bases and V 4 bases, and 8 bases lay outside the gene matches. DNA of the CDR3: TGTGCCAGCAGCTATAGAGGACTAGCTCTAGAGACCCAGTACTTC. It yields the protein CASSYRGLALETQYF.

This clonotype was observed many times. As DNA, the CDR3 is TGTGCCAGCAGTCATGACACCGAAAAGTACTTC. This translates into CASSHDTEKYF. The rearrangement joins TRBV28 to TRBJ2-5; D is unclear. V was trimmed by 5 bases and J by 12 bases, leaving 13 bases between them. This CDR3 is 11 amino acids long. The germline gives CDR1 MDHEN, CDR2 SYDVKM.

The J gene is TRBJ1-2, the V gene TRBV5-4, with D maybe TRBD1 (5 bases). The CDR3 runs 16 residues. CDR1 SGHNT and CDR2 YYREEE come from the germline V gene (reference sequence). V shed 4 bases and J shed 4 bases, with 20 bases lying between them. CDR3 in amino acids: CASSLRGQGHPYGYTF. The CDR3, as DNA: TGTGCCAGCAGCCTAAGGGGTCAGGGCCACCCCTATGGCTACACCTTC.

This sequence joins TRBV10-1 and TRBJ2-2; TRBD2 matches 12 bases. The CDR3 is made up of 17 amino acids. Germline CDR1 WNHNN, CDR2 SYGVQD (reference sequence). Losses at the gene ends were 6 bases for V and 3 bases for J; bases not matched to a gene: 8. The CDR3 region is CASSNGLAGIYTGELFF. The CDR3 DNA is TGCGCCAGCAGCAACGGACTAGCGGGGATATACACCGGGGAGCTGTTTTTT.

This clonotype was observed a handful of times. The chain employs TRBV5-5 and TRBJ2-2, with a weak D call TRBD1 (5 bases). The V end lost 1 base, the J end lost 6 bases, and 19 bases lay between the germline ends. The CDR3 has 17 residues. The germline V gene encodes CDR1 SGHKS and CDR2 YYEKEE (reference sequence). CDR3 loop: CASSLRVGQGSAGELFF. The CDR3 nucleotides read TGTGCCAGCAGCTTGCGTGTGGGGCAAGGATCGGCCGGGGAGCTGTTTTTT.

There are many counts of this clonotype. The chain uses TRBV6-1 and TRBJ2-2; D remains unclear. The CDR3 runs to 11 residues. Trimming shortened V by 4 bases and J by 6 bases, and 3 bases separated the two germline ends. The V gene's germline CDR1 is MNHNS and CDR2 SASEGT. CDR3 region: CASSGAGELFF. For the CDR3, the DNA is TGTGCCAGCAGTGGGGCCGGGGAGCTGTTTTTT.

The V and J genes are TRBV27 and TRBJ1-5; D is possibly TRBD1 (5 bases). Trimming took off 4 bases at V and 6 bases at J, with 13 bases between the two ends. CDR1 and CDR2 from the germline V gene are MNHEY and SMNVEV (reference sequence). The CDR3 loop spans 14 amino acids. CDR3 region: CASSSGSGSQPQHF. CDR3 coding DNA: TGTGCCAGCAGTTCAGGGTCGGGCAGTCAGCCCCAGCATTTT.

This clonotype was picked up a small number of times. This chain uses TRBV29-1 with TRBJ2-3, with 10 nucleotides matching TRBD2. Trimming took 6 bases from V and 2 from J; bases not matched to a gene: 8. CDR1 and CDR2 (germline): SQVTM, ANQGSEA. This CDR3 is built from 15 residues. CDR3 loop: CSVTTSGSLTDTQYF. CDR3 coding DNA: TGCAGCGTGACGACTAGCGGGTCCCTCACAGATACGCAGTATTTT.

This clonotype was seen only a few times. No DNA is shown, since the ends of the CDR3 on it are uncertain; the CDR3 is the one TCRdb lists. This rearrangement joins TRBV19 to TRBJ1-5. With termini counted, the CDR3 has 15 amino acids. In germline, CDR1 is LNHDA, CDR2 SQIVND (reference sequence). CDR3: CASSIFLQVNQPQHF.

This clonotype has at least ten counts. The chain has TRBV28 and TRBJ2-5; no clear D gene. Germline CDR1 MDHEN, CDR2 SYDVKM. V lost 5 bases, J lost 1 base, and 11 bases lay in between. The CDR3 is 14 amino acids. The CDR3 loop is CASSPRWSQETQYF. The DNA of the CDR3 is TGTGCCAGCAGTCCGCGTTGGTCCCAAGAGACCCAGTACTTC.

The gene calls are TRBV3-1 and TRBJ1-1; a weak D match, TRBD1 (6 bases). Germline-derived CDR1 and CDR2 are LGHDT and YNNKEL (reference sequence). The CDR3 runs to 18 residues. The V end was cut by 0 bases, the J end by 6 bases, with 23 bases between. The CDR3 sequence: CASSQEARGVRGRAEAFF. In nucleotides, the CDR3 is TGTGCCAGCAGCCAAGAGGCGAGGGGGGTCCGCGGGAGGGCTGAAGCTTTCTTT. The full variable domain, rest sourced from reference TRBV3-1 and TRBJ1-1, is DTAVSQTPKYLVTQMGNDKSIKCEQNLGHDTMYWYKQDSKKFLKIMFSYNNKELIINETVPNRFSPKSPDKAHLNLHINSLELGDSAVYFCASSQEARGVRGRAEAFFGQGTRLTVV.

The chain is built from TRBV12-3 or TRBV12-4 and TRBJ2-3; no reliable D call. V gave up 8 bases and J gave up 6 bases, with 18 bases separating them. The CDR3 runs to 14 residues. CDR3 sequence reads: CASGRLGISDTQYF. CDR3 nucleotides: TGTGCCAGCGGGCGACTGGGGATATCGGATACGCAGTATTTT.

The table lists this clonotype with many counts. J is TRBJ1-6 and V is TRBV5-1; D not resolved. The V gene's germline CDR1 is SGHRS and CDR2 YFSETQ. The CDR3 consists of 14 residues. The V gene lost 1 base and the J gene lost 7 bases, with 9 bases spanning the gap. The CDR3 sequence is CASSLHESNSPLHF. The CDR3 DNA reads TGCGCCAGCAGCTTGCATGAGAGCAATTCACCCCTCCACTTT.

The chain combines TRBV5-1 with TRBJ1-1; 9 positions match TRBD1. This CDR3 spans 15 amino acids. The ends lost 4 bases at V and 3 bases at J; junction bases unmatched: 7. Germline CDR1 reads SGHRS; CDR2 reads YFSETQ. As DNA, the CDR3 is TGCGCCAGCAGCCTGGATAGGACAGGGGACACTGAAGCTTTCTTT. This encodes CASSLDRTGDTEAFF.